This T cell receptor beta chain comes out of a study of metastatic and nonmetastatic thyroid tumors (TCRdb year 2020). With regard to the full study: The researchers compared repertoires between peripheral blood samples and tumor or nodule tissue samples from patients with malignant or benign thyroid disease. On the study overall, not on this receptor specifically: In both blood and tumor samples, TCR beta diversity was reported to be significantly higher in malignant tumors than in benign nodules.

Taken from cysteine to phenylalanine, the CDR3 has 21 residues. Only the CDR3 DNA is retained, 63 bases long and in frame from the first base. V is cut back by 5 bases and J by 0 bases, with 19 bases in the junction unmatched. CDR1 and CDR2 are read off the germline V gene (reference sequence) as PRHDT and FYEKMQ. Library preparation employed PCR. The sample was run on an Illumina HiSeq 4000. High-throughput sequencing was used to profile the TCR beta-chain CDR3 region of every patient. Turning to the authors' computational methods: Drawing on CDR3 differences between clinicopathological groups, the researchers built a classifier meant to tell apart patients with distant-metastatic papillary thyroid cancer. The Shannon index was used to measure repertoire diversity, and the Morisita-Horn index was used to measure how similar tumor and blood repertoires were. Clones were called with MiXCR by TCRdb after fastp trimmed the public reads at Q25, and only in-frame beta chains were retained. It is TCRdb's table, rather than the study itself, that gives the V and J calls and clone size. This sample is represented by about 93,000 clones; over 8.5% of them were singletons. 8.8% of the sample comes from the top ten.

This clone has at least ten counts. What this receptor recognizes is not known. No base quality information exists; no much larger clone differs at one position. No treatment had been received by any patient before thyroid surgery. Patient clinical samples collected from about 2011 to 2018 were retrospectively analysed using T-cell receptor beta sequencing. The chain is encoded by TRBV13 joined to TRBJ1-5, with 10 bases in between that match TRBD1. The TCR was taken from a female donor with papillary thyroid cancer or a benign thyroid nodule (not recorded which). Some clones in this sample may be carry-over from other donors' samples. Sequencing was done on a sample of blood. The nucleotides read TGTGCCAGCAGCATATCCTCCGGGACAGGGGATTCCCCTTATAGCAATCAGCCCCAGCATTTT. Its translation reads: CASSISSGTGDSPYSNQPQHF.